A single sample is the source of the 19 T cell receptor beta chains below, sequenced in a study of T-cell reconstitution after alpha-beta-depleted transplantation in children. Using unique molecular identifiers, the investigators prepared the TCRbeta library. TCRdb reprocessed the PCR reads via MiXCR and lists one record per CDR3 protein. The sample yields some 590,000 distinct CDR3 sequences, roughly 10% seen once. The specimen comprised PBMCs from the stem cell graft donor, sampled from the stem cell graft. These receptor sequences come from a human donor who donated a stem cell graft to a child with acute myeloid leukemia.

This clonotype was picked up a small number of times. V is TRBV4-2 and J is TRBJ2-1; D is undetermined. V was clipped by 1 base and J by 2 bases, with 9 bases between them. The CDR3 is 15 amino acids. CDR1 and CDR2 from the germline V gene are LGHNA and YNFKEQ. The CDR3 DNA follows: TGTGCCAGCAGCCAAGTACTAAGTACCTACAATGAGCAGTTCTTC. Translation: CASSQVLSTYNEQFF.

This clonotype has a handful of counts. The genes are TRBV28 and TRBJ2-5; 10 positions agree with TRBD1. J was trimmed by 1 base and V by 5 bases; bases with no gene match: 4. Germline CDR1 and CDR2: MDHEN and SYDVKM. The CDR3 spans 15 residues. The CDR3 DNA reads TGTGCCAGCAGTCAAGGGACAGGGGTCCAAGAGACCCAGTACTTC. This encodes CASSQGTGVQETQYF.

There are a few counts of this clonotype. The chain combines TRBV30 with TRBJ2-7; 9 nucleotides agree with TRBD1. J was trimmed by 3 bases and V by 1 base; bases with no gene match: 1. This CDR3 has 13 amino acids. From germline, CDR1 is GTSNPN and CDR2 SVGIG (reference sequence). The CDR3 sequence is CAWSEDRGYEQYF. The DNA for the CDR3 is TGTGCCTGGAGTGAGGACAGGGGCTACGAGCAGTACTTC.

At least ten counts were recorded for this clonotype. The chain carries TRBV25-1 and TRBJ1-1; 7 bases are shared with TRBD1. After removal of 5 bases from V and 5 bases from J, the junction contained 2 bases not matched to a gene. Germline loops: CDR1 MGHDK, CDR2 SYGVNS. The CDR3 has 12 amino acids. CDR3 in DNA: TGTGCCAGCAGTCGACAGGGAACTGAAGCTTTCTTT. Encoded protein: CASSRQGTEAFF.

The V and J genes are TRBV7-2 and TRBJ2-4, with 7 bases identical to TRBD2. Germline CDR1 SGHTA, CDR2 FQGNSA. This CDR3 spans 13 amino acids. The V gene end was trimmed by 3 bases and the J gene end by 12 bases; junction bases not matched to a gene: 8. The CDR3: CASSFGGSPAQYF. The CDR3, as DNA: TGTGCCAGCAGCTTTGGCGGGAGCCCGGCTCAGTACTTC.

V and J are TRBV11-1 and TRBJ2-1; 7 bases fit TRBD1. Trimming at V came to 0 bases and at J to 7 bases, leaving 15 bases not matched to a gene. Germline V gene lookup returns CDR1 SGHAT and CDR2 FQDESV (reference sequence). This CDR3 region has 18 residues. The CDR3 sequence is CASSLARQGNSPPNEQFF. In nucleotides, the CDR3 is TGTGCCAGCAGCTTAGCTCGACAGGGCAACTCCCCGCCTAATGAGCAGTTCTTC.

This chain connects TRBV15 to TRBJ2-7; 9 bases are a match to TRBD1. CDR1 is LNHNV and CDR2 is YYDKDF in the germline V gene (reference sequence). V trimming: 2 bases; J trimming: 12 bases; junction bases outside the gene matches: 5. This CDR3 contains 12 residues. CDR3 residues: CATSRSGQGMYF. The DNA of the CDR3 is TGTGCCACCAGCAGATCCGGACAGGGGATGTACTTC.

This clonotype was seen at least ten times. The CDR3 sequence: CATSNGAARNSPLHF. CDR3 sequence (DNA): TGTGCCACCAGCAACGGGGCAGCTCGAAATTCACCCCTCCACTTT. The chain is built from TRBV15 and TRBJ1-6, with TRBD1 as a possible D gene (5 bases). This CDR3 spans 15 amino acids. Deletions cut 4 bases from V and 7 bases from J, with 14 bases between. Germline V gene lookup returns CDR1 LNHNV and CDR2 YYDKDF (reference sequence).

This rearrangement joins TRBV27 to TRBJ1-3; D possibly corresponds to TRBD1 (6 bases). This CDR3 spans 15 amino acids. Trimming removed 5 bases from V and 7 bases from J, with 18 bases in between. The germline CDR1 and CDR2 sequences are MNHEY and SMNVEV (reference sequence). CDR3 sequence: CASSPLGDRSNTIYF. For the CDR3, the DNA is TGTGCCAGCAGTCCTCTCGGCGACAGGAGTAACACCATATATTTT.

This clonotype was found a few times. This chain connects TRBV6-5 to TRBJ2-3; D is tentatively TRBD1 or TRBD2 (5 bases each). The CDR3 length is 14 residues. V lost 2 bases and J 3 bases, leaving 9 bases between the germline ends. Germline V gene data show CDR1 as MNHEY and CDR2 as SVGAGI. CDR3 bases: TGTGCCAGCAGTTACGGGACGGAGACAGATACGCAGTATTTT. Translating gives CASSYGTETDTQYF.

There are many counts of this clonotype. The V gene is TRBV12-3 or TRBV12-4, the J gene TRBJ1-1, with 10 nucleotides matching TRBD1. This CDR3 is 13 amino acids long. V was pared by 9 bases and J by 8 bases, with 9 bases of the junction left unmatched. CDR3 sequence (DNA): TGTGCCAGTGACAGGGGGCTCGGCGGAGAAGCTTTCTTT. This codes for CASDRGLGGEAFF.

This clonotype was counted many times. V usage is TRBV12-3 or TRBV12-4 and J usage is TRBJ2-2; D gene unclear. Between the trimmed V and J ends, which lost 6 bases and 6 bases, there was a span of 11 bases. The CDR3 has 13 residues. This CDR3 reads CASSLLVSGELFF. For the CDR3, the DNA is TGTGCCAGCAGCCTTCTGGTTTCCGGGGAGCTGTTTTTT.

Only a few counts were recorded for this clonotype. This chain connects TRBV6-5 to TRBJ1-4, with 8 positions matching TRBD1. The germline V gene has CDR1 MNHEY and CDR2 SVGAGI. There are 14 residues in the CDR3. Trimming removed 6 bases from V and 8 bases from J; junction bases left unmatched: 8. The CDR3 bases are TGTGCCAGCAGCCAAACCTGGACAGGGGAAAAACTGTTTTTT. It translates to CASSQTWTGEKLFF.

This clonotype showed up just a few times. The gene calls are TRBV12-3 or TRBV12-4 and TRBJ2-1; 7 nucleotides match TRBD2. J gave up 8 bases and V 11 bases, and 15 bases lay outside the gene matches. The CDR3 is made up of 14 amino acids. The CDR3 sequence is CAAQASGAKDEQFF. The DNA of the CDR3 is TGTGCCGCGCAGGCTAGCGGAGCCAAAGATGAGCAGTTCTTC.

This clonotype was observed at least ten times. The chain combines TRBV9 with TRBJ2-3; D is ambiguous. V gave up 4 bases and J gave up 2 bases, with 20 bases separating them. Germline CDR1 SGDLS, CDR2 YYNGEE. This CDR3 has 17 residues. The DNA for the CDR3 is TGTGCCAGCAGCACCCAGGACGACCAGTTTATCACAGATACGCAGTATTTT. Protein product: CASSTQDDQFITDTQYF.

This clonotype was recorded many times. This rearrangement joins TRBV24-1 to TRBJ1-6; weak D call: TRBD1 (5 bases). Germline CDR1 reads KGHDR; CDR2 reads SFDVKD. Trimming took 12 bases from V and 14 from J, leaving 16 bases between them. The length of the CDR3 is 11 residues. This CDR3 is CAADGTASLHF. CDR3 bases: TGTGCCGCCGACGGGACGGCTTCCCTCCACTTT.

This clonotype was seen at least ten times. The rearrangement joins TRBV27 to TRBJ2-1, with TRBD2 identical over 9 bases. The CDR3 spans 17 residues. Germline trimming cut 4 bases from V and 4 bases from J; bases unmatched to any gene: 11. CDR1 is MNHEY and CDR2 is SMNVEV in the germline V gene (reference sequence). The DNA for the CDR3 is TGTGCCAGCAGTTATACCCCTCCTAGCGGGGTTTACAATGAGCAGTTCTTC. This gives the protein CASSYTPPSGVYNEQFF.

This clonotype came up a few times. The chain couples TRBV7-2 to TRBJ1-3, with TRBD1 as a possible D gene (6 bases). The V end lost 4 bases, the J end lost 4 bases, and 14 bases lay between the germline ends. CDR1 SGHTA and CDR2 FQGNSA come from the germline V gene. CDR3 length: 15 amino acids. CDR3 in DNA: TGTGCCAGCAGCTCCCTCACAGGGATGGGAAACACCATATATTTT. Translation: CASSSLTGMGNTIYF.

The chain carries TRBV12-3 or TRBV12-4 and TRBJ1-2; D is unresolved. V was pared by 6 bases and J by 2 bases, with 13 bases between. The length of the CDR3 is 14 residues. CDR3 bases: TGTGCCAGCAGCCCCTTTCAGGTCAACTATGGCTACACCTTC. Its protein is CASSPFQVNYGYTF.